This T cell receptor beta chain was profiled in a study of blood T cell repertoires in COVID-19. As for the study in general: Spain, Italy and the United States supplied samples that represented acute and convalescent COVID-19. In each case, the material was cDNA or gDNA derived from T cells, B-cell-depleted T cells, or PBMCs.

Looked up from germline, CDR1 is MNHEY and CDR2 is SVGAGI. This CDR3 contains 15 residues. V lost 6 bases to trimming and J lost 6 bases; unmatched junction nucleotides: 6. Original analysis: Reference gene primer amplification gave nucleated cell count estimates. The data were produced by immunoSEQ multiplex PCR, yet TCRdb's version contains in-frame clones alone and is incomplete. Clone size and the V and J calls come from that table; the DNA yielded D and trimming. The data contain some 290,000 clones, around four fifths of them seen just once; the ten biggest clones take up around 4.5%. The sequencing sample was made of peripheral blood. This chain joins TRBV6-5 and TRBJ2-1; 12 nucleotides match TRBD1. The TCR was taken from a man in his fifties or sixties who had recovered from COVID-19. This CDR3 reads CASSSGTGGSNEQFF. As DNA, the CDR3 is TGTGCCAGCAGCTCCGGGACAGGGGGCTCCAATGAGCAGTTCTTC.